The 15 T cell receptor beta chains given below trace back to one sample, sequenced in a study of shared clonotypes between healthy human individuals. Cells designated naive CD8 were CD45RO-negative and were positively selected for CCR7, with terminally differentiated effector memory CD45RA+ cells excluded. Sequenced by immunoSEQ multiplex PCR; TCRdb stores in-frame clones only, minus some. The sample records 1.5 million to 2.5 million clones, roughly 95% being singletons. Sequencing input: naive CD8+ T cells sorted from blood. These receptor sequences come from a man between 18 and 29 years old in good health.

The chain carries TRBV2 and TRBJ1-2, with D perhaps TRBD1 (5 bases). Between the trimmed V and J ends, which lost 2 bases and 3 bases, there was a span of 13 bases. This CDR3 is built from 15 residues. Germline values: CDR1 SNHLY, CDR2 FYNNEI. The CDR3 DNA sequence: TGTGCCAGCAGTGAATCGGGGGTCTCTGACTATGGCTACACCTTC. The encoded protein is CASSESGVSDYGYTF.

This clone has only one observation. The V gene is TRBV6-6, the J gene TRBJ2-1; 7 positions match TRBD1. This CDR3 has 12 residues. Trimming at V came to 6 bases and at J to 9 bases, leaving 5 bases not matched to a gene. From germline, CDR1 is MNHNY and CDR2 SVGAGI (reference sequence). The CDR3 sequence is CASRPGGLEQFF. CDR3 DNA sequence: TGTGCCAGCAGACCAGGGGGTCTTGAGCAGTTCTTC.

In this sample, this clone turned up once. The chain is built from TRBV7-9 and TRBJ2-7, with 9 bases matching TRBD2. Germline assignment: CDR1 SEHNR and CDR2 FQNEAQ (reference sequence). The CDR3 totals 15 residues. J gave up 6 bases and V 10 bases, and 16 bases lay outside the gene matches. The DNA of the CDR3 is TGTGCCACCACCTTTGGGCGGGAGGGCCTTGGCGAGCAGTACTTC. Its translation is CATTFGREGLGEQYF. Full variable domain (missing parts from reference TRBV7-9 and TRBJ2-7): DTGVSQNPRHKITKRGQNVTFRCDPISEHNRLYWYRQTLGQGPEFLTYFQNEAQLEKSRLLSDRFSAERPKGSFSTLEIQRTEQGDSAMYLCATTFGREGLGEQYFGPGTRLTVT.

Here the CDR3 reads CAISESVGVDYGYTF. The CDR3 nucleotides are TGTGCCATCAGTGAGTCCGTGGGGGTCGACTATGGCTACACCTTC. This chain uses TRBV10-3 with TRBJ1-2; TRBD1 might be the D (5 bases). Trimming left V 0 bases short and J 3 bases short, with 11 bases between. Germline CDR1 and CDR2: ENHRY and SYGVKD. This CDR3 region has 15 residues.

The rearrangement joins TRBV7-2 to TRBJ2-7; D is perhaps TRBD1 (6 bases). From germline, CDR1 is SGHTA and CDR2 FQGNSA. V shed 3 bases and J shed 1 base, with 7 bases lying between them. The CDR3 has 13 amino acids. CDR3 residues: CASSFQGSYEQYF. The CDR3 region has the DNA TGTGCCAGCAGCTTCCAGGGGTCCTACGAGCAGTACTTC. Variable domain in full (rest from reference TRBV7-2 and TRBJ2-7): GAGVSQSPSNKVTEKGKDVELRCDPISGHTALYWYRQSLGQGLEFLIYFQGNSAPDKSGLPSDRFSAERTGGSVSTLTIQRTQQEDSAVYLCASSFQGSYEQYFGPGTRLTVT.

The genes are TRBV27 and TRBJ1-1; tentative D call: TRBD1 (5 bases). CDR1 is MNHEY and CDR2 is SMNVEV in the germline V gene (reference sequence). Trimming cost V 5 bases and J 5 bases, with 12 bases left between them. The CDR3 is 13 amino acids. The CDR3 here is CASSVGGGTEAFF. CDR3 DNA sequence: TGTGCCAGCAGTGTGGGCGGGGGAACTGAAGCTTTCTTT.

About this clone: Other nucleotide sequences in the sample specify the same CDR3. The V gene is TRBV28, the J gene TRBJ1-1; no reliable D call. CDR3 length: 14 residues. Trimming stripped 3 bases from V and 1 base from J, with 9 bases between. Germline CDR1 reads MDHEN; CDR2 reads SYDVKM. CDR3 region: CASSFRGGNTEAFF. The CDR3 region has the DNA TGTGCCAGCAGTTTCCGGGGTGGGAACACTGAAGCTTTCTTT.

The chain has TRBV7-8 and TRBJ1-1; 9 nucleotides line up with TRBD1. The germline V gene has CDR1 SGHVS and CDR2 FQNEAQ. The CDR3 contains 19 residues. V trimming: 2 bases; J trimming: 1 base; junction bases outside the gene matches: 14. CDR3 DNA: TGTGCCAGCAGCTTACCGTTCAGACAGGGGGGTCATGAGAACACTGAAGCTTTCTTT. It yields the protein CASSLPFRQGGHENTEAFF.

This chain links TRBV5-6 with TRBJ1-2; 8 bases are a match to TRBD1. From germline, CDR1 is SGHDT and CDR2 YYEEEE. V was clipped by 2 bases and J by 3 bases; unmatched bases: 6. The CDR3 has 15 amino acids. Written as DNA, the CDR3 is TGTGCCAGCAGCTTCCCGACGACAGGGGACTATGGCTACACCTTC. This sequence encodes CASSFPTTGDYGYTF.

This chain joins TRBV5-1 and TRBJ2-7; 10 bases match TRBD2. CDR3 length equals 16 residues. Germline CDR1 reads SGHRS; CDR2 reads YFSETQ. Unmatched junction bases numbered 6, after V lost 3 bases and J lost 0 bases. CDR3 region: CASSWTIAGGSYEQYF. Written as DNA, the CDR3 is TGCGCCAGCAGCTGGACCATAGCGGGGGGCTCCTACGAGCAGTACTTC.

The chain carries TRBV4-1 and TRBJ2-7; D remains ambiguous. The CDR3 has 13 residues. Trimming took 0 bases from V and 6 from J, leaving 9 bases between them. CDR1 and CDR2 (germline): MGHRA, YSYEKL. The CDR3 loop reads CASSQDRFGEQYF. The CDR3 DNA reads TGCGCCAGCAGCCAAGACAGGTTCGGCGAGCAGTACTTC.

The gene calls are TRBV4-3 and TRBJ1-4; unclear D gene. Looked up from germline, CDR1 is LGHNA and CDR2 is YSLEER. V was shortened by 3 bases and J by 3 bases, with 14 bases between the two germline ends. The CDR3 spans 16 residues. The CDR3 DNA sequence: TGCGCCAGCAGCCAGCTCATATTGGACCCTAATGAAAAACTGTTTTTT. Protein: CASSQLILDPNEKLFF.

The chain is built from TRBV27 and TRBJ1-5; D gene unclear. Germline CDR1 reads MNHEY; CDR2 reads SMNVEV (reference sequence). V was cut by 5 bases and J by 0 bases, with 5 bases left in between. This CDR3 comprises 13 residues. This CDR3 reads CASSRDSNQPQHF. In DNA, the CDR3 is TGTGCCAGCAGTAGGGATAGCAATCAGCCCCAGCATTTT.

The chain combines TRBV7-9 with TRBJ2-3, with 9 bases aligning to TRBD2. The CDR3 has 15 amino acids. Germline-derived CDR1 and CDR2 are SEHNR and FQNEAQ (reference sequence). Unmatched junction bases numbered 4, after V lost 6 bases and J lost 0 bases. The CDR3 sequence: CASRSTSGSTDTQYF. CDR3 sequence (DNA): TGTGCCAGCAGGTCAACTAGCGGGAGCACAGATACGCAGTATTTT.

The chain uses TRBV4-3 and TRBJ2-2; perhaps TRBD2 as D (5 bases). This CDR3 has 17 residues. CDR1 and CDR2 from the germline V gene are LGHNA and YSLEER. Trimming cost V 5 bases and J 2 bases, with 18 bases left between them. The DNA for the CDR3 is TGCGCCAGCAGCGGCTCGGTCCCCGGGATCAACACCGGGGAGCTGTTTTTT. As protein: CASSGSVPGINTGELFF.